The rows below give T cell receptor beta chains drawn from one sample of a study of blood T cell repertoires in COVID-19. Some clones are missing from TCRdb's copy, which holds only in-frame ones; the method was immunoSEQ multiplex PCR. The sample has hundreds of thousands of clones; approximately 89% are singletons. Sequenced input: PBMCs or T cells enriched from blood (not recorded which). The receptors come from a woman in her thirties with acute COVID-19. Both conserved end residues are part of each CDR3. Fields, in order: D gene, V gene, clone size, J gene, CDR3 protein, CDR3 DNA. D genes are given only for firm matches. The size of a clone is reported for some rows only, either as once, few or many, or as a class for expanded clones.

NA	TRBV5-1	NA	TRBJ1-5	CASSSGGVGQPQHF	TGCGCCAGCAGCTCCGGGGGGGTGGGTCAGCCCCAGCATTTT
NA	TRBV11-2	NA	TRBJ1-1	CASSLNPGNTEAFF	TGTGCCAGCAGCTTAAACCCGGGGAACACTGAAGCTTTCTTT
NA	TRBV7-9	NA	TRBJ2-1	CASSLAGASYNEQFF	TGTGCCAGCAGCTTAGCTGGGGCCTCCTACAATGAGCAGTTCTTC
TRBD1	TRBV7-6	NA	TRBJ2-2	CASSRDSNTGELFF	TGTGCCAGCAGTCGGGACAGCAACACCGGGGAGCTGTTTTTT
TRBD1	TRBV28	NA	TRBJ1-5	CASRLGQGDQPQHF	TGTGCCAGCAGACTGGGACAGGGAGATCAGCCCCAGCATTTT
NA	TRBV25-1	NA	TRBJ2-2	CASSEFGGTGELFF	TGTGCCAGCAGTGAATTTGGGGGGACCGGGGAGCTGTTTTTT
TRBD2	TRBV27	NA	TRBJ2-3	CASSLAGGTTDTQYF	TGTGCCAGCAGTTTAGCGGGGGGAACCACAGATACGCAGTATTTT
TRBD1	TRBV9	NA	TRBJ1-4	CASSVAPGGLLDNEKLFF	TGTGCCAGCAGCGTAGCCCCAGGGGGCCTCCTCGATAATGAAAAACTGTTTTTT
NA	TRBV5-1	NA	TRBJ2-7	CASSYRTGTYEQYF	TGCGCCAGCAGCTACCGGACGGGAACCTACGAGCAGTACTTC
NA	TRBV7-3	NA	TRBJ2-1	CASSAGSYNEQFF	TGTGCCAGCAGCGCAGGGTCCTACAATGAGCAGTTCTTC
TRBD1	TRBV18	NA	TRBJ2-2	CASSHRGRNTGELFF	TGTGCCAGCTCACACAGGGGGCGGAACACCGGGGAGCTGTTTTTT
NA	TRBV3-1/TRBV3-2	NA	TRBJ2-2	CASSPSPSRELFF	TGTGCCAGCAGCCCCTCCCCAAGCCGGGAGCTGTTTTTT
NA	TRBV19	once	TRBJ1-2	CASNDPFIPTEMYGYTF	TGTGCCAGTAACGATCCCTTCATTCCGACAGAAATGTATGGCTACACCTTC
TRBD1	TRBV5-1	few	TRBJ1-5	CASSYDGTVNQPQHF	TGCGCCAGCAGCTACGACGGGACAGTCAATCAGCCCCAGCATTTT
TRBD1	TRBV5-1	NA	TRBJ2-3	CASSLGQGPDTQYF	TGCGCCAGCAGCCTCGGACAGGGGCCAGATACGCAGTATTTT
TRBD1	TRBV7-9	NA	TRBJ2-2	CASNTRGMGAGELFF	TGTGCCAGCAACACCAGGGGGATGGGTGCCGGGGAGCTGTTTTTT
NA	TRBV25-1	NA	TRBJ1-1	CASSEIGGDTEAFF	TGTGCCAGCAGTGAAATAGGGGGGGACACTGAAGCTTTCTTT
NA	TRBV3-1/TRBV3-2	NA	TRBJ1-2	CASSQEGATMYGYTF	TGTGCCAGCAGCCAAGAGGGGGCCACAATGTATGGCTACACCTTC
NA	TRBV11-2	NA	TRBJ1-3	CASSLTGRYSGNTIYF	TGTGCCAGCAGCTTAACAGGGCGTTACTCTGGAAACACCATATATTTT
TRBD1	TRBV11-2	NA	TRBJ1-1	CASSKQGAGTEAFF	TGTGCCAGCAGCAAACAGGGGGCCGGCACTGAAGCTTTCTTT
TRBD2	TRBV2	NA	TRBJ2-7	CASRATSGGPSYEQYF	TGTGCCAGCAGAGCGACTAGCGGGGGACCCTCCTACGAGCAGTACTTC
NA	TRBV24-1	NA	TRBJ2-1	CATSPRNRDEQFF	TGTGCCACCTCGCCAAGGAATCGGGATGAGCAGTTCTTC
TRBD1	TRBV28	once	TRBJ2-7	CASSPRQGAVF	TGTGCCAGCAGTCCTCGACAGGGGGCGGTCTTC
NA	TRBV11-2	NA	TRBJ1-6	CASSLERPGSYNSPLHF	TGTGCCAGCAGCCTAGAACGACCAGGGTCCTATAATTCACCCCTCCACTTT
TRBD1	TRBV5-1	NA	TRBJ2-2	CASSLAPGQGNTGELFF	TGCGCCAGCAGCTTGGCCCCGGGACAGGGGAACACCGGGGAGCTGTTTTTT
TRBD1	TRBV6-5	NA	TRBJ2-7	CASRPGTGLSNEQYF	TGTGCCAGCAGGCCCGGGACAGGGTTATCGAACGAGCAGTACTTC
NA	TRBV7-2	NA	TRBJ1-6	CASSSPRAGNSPLHF	TGTGCCAGCAGCTCCCCCAGGGCTGGAAATTCACCCCTCCACTTT
NA	TRBV10-2	NA	TRBJ1-5	CASSEGGAFNQPQHF	TGCGCCAGCAGTGAGGGAGGTGCCTTTAATCAGCCCCAGCATTTT